These T cell receptor beta chains were read from a single sample in a study of regulatory T cells in long-lasting Graves disease. From the multiplex PCR reads, TCRdb called clonotypes with MiXCR, one entry per CDR3 protein. Of roughly 400,000 distinct CDR3 sequences listed, about a fifth are singletons. Material: peripheral blood mononuclear cells (PBMCs), obtained when the disease was refractory, from a patient treated with antithyroid drugs. The receptors were gathered from a female donor with Graves disease. The CDR3 runs from the conserved cysteine through the conserved F or W. D genes are given only for firm matches. A clone size is listed for some rows: how often the clone was seen (once, few, many), or a class if it is expanded.

clone size,J gene,D gene,V gene,CDR3 DNA,CDR3 protein
.,TRBJ2-7,.,TRBV5-1,TGCGCCAGCAGCTTGAGACAGTACGGGGAGCAGTACTTC,CASSLRQYGEQYF
few,TRBJ1-3,.,TRBV30,TGTGCCTGGATAAGACCCCCTGGAAACACCATATATTTT,CAWIRPPGNTIYF
.,TRBJ1-1,.,TRBV12-3/TRBV12-4,TGTGCCAGCAGTCCCCATCTGCGGAGAGAAGCTTTCTTT,CASSPHLRREAFF
many,TRBJ2-5,TRBD2,TRBV6-1,TGTGCCAGCGGCGGACTAGCGGGACTAGAGACCCAGTACTTC,CASGGLAGLETQYF
many,TRBJ2-2,.,TRBV28,TGTGCCAGCAGTCTTTATTACACCGGGGAGCTGTTTTTT,CASSLYYTGELFF
few,TRBJ2-5,.,TRBV4-3,TGCGCCAGCAGCCGTCATCTGGGCGGCAGTTTCCAAGAGACCCAGTACTTC,CASSRHLGGSFQETQYF
many,TRBJ2-7,.,TRBV28,TGTGCCAGCAAGGGACGGTGGAGCTCCTACGAGCAGTACTTC,CASKGRWSSYEQYF
many,TRBJ1-1,.,TRBV12-3/TRBV12-4,TGTGCCAGCAAAGTTGGCGTAGGGTGGGGCACTGAAGCTTTCTTT,CASKVGVGWGTEAFF
.,TRBJ2-2,.,TRBV27,TGTGCCAGCAGTTATGTCCGGGGGAATACCGGGGAGCTGTTTTTT,CASSYVRGNTGELFF
few,TRBJ2-5,TRBD2,TRBV15,TGTGCCACCAGCAGAATACGGGAGGAGAACCTCGAGACCCAGTACTTC,CATSRIREENLETQYF
few,TRBJ2-2,.,TRBV11-3,TGTGCCAGCAGCTTCGGGGAAACCGGGGAGCTGTTTTTT,CASSFGETGELFF
.,TRBJ2-7,TRBD1,TRBV9,TGTGCCAGCAGCGTAGGTCCAACCCAGACAGGGTGGGGCGAGCAGTACTTC,CASSVGPTQTGWGEQYF
many,TRBJ1-2,TRBD1,TRBV28,TGTGCCAGCAGTTTAAGGGGGCAGGGCTACACCTTC,CASSLRGQGYTF
many,TRBJ1-1,.,TRBV6-5,TGTGCCAGCAGTTACCCGTCAACAGGAACTGAAGCTTTCTTT,CASSYPSTGTEAFF
few,TRBJ1-2,TRBD1,TRBV4-1,TGCGCCAGCAGCCATACGACAGGGGGCGACCACTATGGCTACACCTTC,CASSHTTGGDHYGYTF
.,TRBJ1-3,TRBD1,TRBV9,TGTGCCAGCAGCGAGGGGACTTCGTACGGACAGGGGGCTTCTGGAAACACCATATATTTT,CASSEGTSYGQGASGNTIYF
few,TRBJ2-2,TRBD2,TRBV4-3,TGCGCCAGCAGCCAAGATCGAGCGGGAACGAACACCGGGGAGCTGTTTTTT,CASSQDRAGTNTGELFF
.,TRBJ2-7,.,TRBV7-9,TGTGCCAGCAGCGCAGGGCCGGGACGGGATTACGAGCAGTACTTC,CASSAGPGRDYEQYF
.,TRBJ2-7,TRBD2,TRBV29-1,TGCAGCGCCGCGGGACTAGCGGGAGGGCTGGGCGAGCAGTACTTC,CSAAGLAGGLGEQYF
.,TRBJ2-7,TRBD2,TRBV30,TGTGCCTGGAGGGCGGGACTAGCGGGGCCCTACGAGCAGTACTTC,CAWRAGLAGPYEQYF
.,TRBJ2-2,TRBD2,TRBV27,TGTGCCAGCAGTTTAACCCCCCTAGCGGGAGGGCCTATTGTCACCGGGGAGCTGTTTTTT,CASSLTPLAGGPIVTGELFF
.,TRBJ2-7,.,TRBV6-5,TGTGCCAGCAGTTATGGATGGGGAGGGGGTTACGAGCAGTACTTC,CASSYGWGGGYEQYF
few,TRBJ1-1,.,TRBV27,TGTGCCAGCATTGGCATTGAAAGAGGTCGGCGGGAAACCACTGAAGCTTTCTTT,CASIGIERGRRETTEAFF
.,TRBJ2-1,.,TRBV7-2,TGTGCCAGCAGCTCCACGGAGGGAATCAACAATGAGCAGTTCTTC,CASSSTEGINNEQFF
.,TRBJ1-5,TRBD1,TRBV12-3/TRBV12-4,TGTGCCAGCAGTCCCTCGACAGGGGGCGAGGGTCAGCCCCAGCATTTT,CASSPSTGGEGQPQHF
few,TRBJ1-5,TRBD1,TRBV6-1,TGTGCCAGCACCCAGGCAGGGGGCTATAGCAATCAGCCCCAGCATTTT,CASTQAGGYSNQPQHF
many,TRBJ1-1,.,TRBV11-2,TGTGCCAGCAGCTCCCGGGTCGGGGGAAACACTGAAGCTTTCTTT,CASSSRVGGNTEAFF
many,TRBJ2-7,TRBD1,TRBV5-4,TGTGCCAGCAGCTTGTCGGCAGGGGGCTACGAGCAGTACTTC,CASSLSAGGYEQYF
many,TRBJ1-5,.,TRBV6-1,TGTGCCAGCAGTGAGGTGTGGTCGGCCCAGCATTTT,CASSEVWSAQHF
few,TRBJ1-1,.,TRBV9,TGTGCCAGCAGCGTAGGGGGGGGGCCTGGAGGTACTGAAGCTTTCTTT,CASSVGGGPGGTEAFF
few,TRBJ2-2,.,TRBV10-1,TGCGCCAGCAGTGAGGCCGATACCACCGGGGAGCTGTTTTTT,CASSEADTTGELFF
many,TRBJ1-2,TRBD1,TRBV29-1,TGCAGCGTGGGGGACAGGGCCAACTTCCCCTATGGCTACACCTTC,CSVGDRANFPYGYTF